These T cell receptor beta chains were read from a single sample in a study of blood T cell repertoires in COVID-19. Libraries were prepared by immunoSEQ multiplex PCR; TCRdb keeps only in-frame clonotypes and omits some of them. The sample records some 80,000 clones, about 70% being singletons. The sample comprised peripheral blood. Receptors were obtained from an elderly woman with active or convalescent COVID-19. The CDR3 runs from the conserved cysteine through the conserved F or W. The order of the fields is V gene, clone size, J gene, D gene, CDR3 length, CDR3 DNA, CDR3 protein. D genes are given only for firm matches. Only part of the rows carry a size: once, few, many, or a class if the clone is expanded.

TRBV19,NA,TRBJ2-5,TRBD2,16,TGTGCCAGTAGTATTGGACTAGCGGGGGGTAGGAAGACCCAGTACTTC,CASSIGLAGGRKTQYF
TRBV7-2,once,TRBJ2-3,TRBD1,15,TGTGCCAGCCGCCGGGACAGGGGGCGTGAAGATACGCAGTATTTT,CASRRDRGREDTQYF
TRBV30,NA,TRBJ1-5,NA,14,TGTGCCTGGAGTGAAGGGAATACAGGTCAGCCCCAGCATTTT,CAWSEGNTGQPQHF
TRBV29-1,once,TRBJ1-5,NA,13,TGCAGCGTCTCTCAATCGGGCAATCAGCCCCAGCATTTT,CSVSQSGNQPQHF
TRBV5-6,NA,TRBJ2-3,TRBD1,15,TGTGCCAGCAGCCCGGACAGGGGGTCTCCAGATACGCAGTATTTT,CASSPDRGSPDTQYF
TRBV11-3,many,TRBJ1-1,NA,15,TGTGCCAGCAGCCCTGCGGGGGGATCGAACACTGAAGCTTTCTTT,CASSPAGGSNTEAFF
TRBV5-6,NA,TRBJ2-5,NA,14,TGTGCCAGCAGCTTGGCCAACTCCTGGGAGACCCAGTACTTC,CASSLANSWETQYF
TRBV19,NA,TRBJ1-6,NA,15,TGTGCCAGTGTCCGCTCCGCTCCAGGCAATTCACCCCTCCACTTT,CASVRSAPGNSPLHF
TRBV9,NA,TRBJ1-6,NA,16,TGTGCCAGCAGCGTTGAACGGGGGATGGGGCATTCACCCCTCCACTTT,CASSVERGMGHSPLHF
TRBV9,NA,TRBJ2-1,TRBD2,15,TGTGCCAGCAGCGGATCGGGACTATCTTACAATGAGCAGTTCTTC,CASSGSGLSYNEQFF
TRBV7-2,once,TRBJ1-2,TRBD1,13,TGTGCCAGCAGCTACACAGGGGGCTATGGCTACACCTTC,CASSYTGGYGYTF
TRBV9,NA,TRBJ2-2,NA,15,TGTGCCAGCAGCTCTCCCGGGACTTACACCGGGGAGCTGTTTTTT,CASSSPGTYTGELFF
TRBV19,NA,TRBJ2-7,NA,14,TGTGCCACCGCCAAAGGACAGTTTATTTACGAGCAGTACTTC,CATAKGQFIYEQYF
TRBV7-9,NA,TRBJ2-1,TRBD2,15,TGTGCCAGCAGCTTAGTGCTAGCGGGGAAGGATGAGCAGTTCTTC,CASSLVLAGKDEQFF
TRBV19,NA,TRBJ2-2,TRBD1,15,TGTGCCACTAAAGGGGGCTTTTTATACACCGGGGAGCTGTTTTTT,CATKGGFLYTGELFF
TRBV27,NA,TRBJ1-2,TRBD1,15,TGTGCCAGCAGTTCACCCTGGACAGGGTCCTATGGCTACACCTTC,CASSSPWTGSYGYTF
TRBV19,once,TRBJ2-2,NA,15,TGTGCCAGTAGTATAGTTGGCAGTAACACCGGGGAGCTGTTTTTT,CASSIVGSNTGELFF
TRBV5-5,NA,TRBJ2-5,TRBD2,15,TGTGCCAGCAGCTCGGGACTAGCTGGGAGGGAGACCCAGTACTTC,CASSSGLAGRETQYF
TRBV9,NA,TRBJ1-2,TRBD1,14,TGTGCCAGCAGCGTGGACAGGGGCGACTATGGCTACACCTTC,CASSVDRGDYGYTF
TRBV20-1,NA,TRBJ1-2,NA,11,TGCAGTGCGAGAGATCAGGGTGGCTACACCTTC,CSARDQGGYTF
TRBV19,NA,TRBJ2-1,TRBD1,13,TGTGCCAGTAGGTGGGACAGCAACAATGAGCAGTTCTTC,CASRWDSNNEQFF
TRBV27,once,TRBJ2-3,NA,12,TGTGCCAGCAGGTCGCGGTCAGATACGCAGTATTTT,CASRSRSDTQYF
TRBV10-3,few,TRBJ1-5,NA,12,TGTGCCATCTGGGAGGGCGAAGGGCCCCAGCATTTT,CAIWEGEGPQHF
TRBV7-2,NA,TRBJ2-1,TRBD1,13,TGTGCCAGCAGGCGTACAGGGGTCAATGAGCAGTTCTTC,CASRRTGVNEQFF
TRBV7-3,NA,TRBJ2-5,TRBD2,13,TGTGCCAGCAGCCCCGGACTAGTTGGGACCCAGTACTTC,CASSPGLVGTQYF
TRBV11-1,NA,TRBJ2-3,NA,15,TGTGCCAGCAGCCTTAACGCGGAGGGGTCAGATACGCAGTATTTT,CASSLNAEGSDTQYF
TRBV7-2,few,TRBJ2-5,NA,14,TGTGCCAGCAGCCCGAATGGGCCCCAAGAGACCCAGTACTTC,CASSPNGPQETQYF
TRBV6-2/TRBV6-3,once,TRBJ1-2,NA,13,TGTGCCAGCAGTTACGGTTTCGCTAATGGCTACACCTTC,CASSYGFANGYTF
TRBV6-2/TRBV6-3,NA,TRBJ1-1,NA,13,TGTGCCAGCAGTTATTGGGGCAGGGGCGAAGCTTTCTTT,CASSYWGRGEAFF
TRBV29-1,NA,TRBJ2-2,TRBD2,15,TGCAGCGTTGGCGGCGGGGGATCCGCCACCGGGGAGCTGTTTTTT,CSVGGGGSATGELFF
TRBV20-1,NA,TRBJ2-2,NA,15,TGCAGTGCTAGTTTCGGTTACTCGAACACCGGGGAGCTGTTTTTT,CSASFGYSNTGELFF
TRBV19,NA,TRBJ1-2,NA,18,TGTGCCAGTAGTAGCGGGCGGGACCGACGACGGAGTAACTATGGCTACACCTTC,CASSSGRDRRRSNYGYTF
TRBV18,NA,TRBJ1-6,NA,15,TGTGCCAGCTCACCACAGCAGGGAGGGGGATCACCCCTCCACTTT,CASSPQQGGGSPLHF
TRBV5-6,NA,TRBJ1-2,TRBD1,15,TGTGCCAGCAGCTTTAAGGACAGGGGACGAGAAGGCTACACCTTC,CASSFKDRGREGYTF
TRBV11-2,few,TRBJ2-1,TRBD2,15,TGTGCCAGCAGCTTAGTAGCGGGGGGGCCCGGTGAGCAGTTCTTC,CASSLVAGGPGEQFF
TRBV19,NA,TRBJ1-2,NA,11,TGTGCCAGTAGTATAGACAGTGGCTACACCTTC,CASSIDSGYTF
TRBV24-1,NA,TRBJ2-1,NA,15,TGTGCCACCAGTGATTCAGGGGACGGAACCAATGAGCAGTTCTTC,CATSDSGDGTNEQFF
TRBV6-5,NA,TRBJ2-5,NA,14,TGTGCCAGCGGTTACCCGGACCCACGGGGGACCCAGTACTTC,CASGYPDPRGTQYF
TRBV30,few,TRBJ1-6,NA,13,TGTGCCTGGAAGAGGGACATAAATTCACCCCTCCACTTT,CAWKRDINSPLHF
TRBV5-4,few,TRBJ2-2,NA,15,TGTGCCAGCAGCTTGGAGGATAGAGGAACCGGGGAGCTGTTTTTT,CASSLEDRGTGELFF
TRBV6-6,once,TRBJ1-2,TRBD1,14,TGTGCCAGCAGTAATGGACAGGGTGGCTATGGCTACACCTTC,CASSNGQGGYGYTF
TRBV10-3,NA,TRBJ1-1,TRBD1,16,TGTGCCATCAGTGAGGGCAGGGGGCTTTTGAACACTGAAGCTTTCTTT,CAISEGRGLLNTEAFF
TRBV5-6,NA,TRBJ1-1,NA,14,TGTGCCAGCAGCTTCGAGGGAGAGGACACTGAAGCTTTCTTT,CASSFEGEDTEAFF
TRBV15,NA,TRBJ1-5,NA,12,TGTGCCACCAGCCGCGAAAATCAGCCCCAGCATTTT,CATSRENQPQHF
TRBV7-8,NA,TRBJ1-5,NA,15,TGTGCCAGCAGTCTGGACAGTAGAAGCAATCAGCCCCAGCATTTT,CASSLDSRSNQPQHF
TRBV5-1,NA,TRBJ2-1,TRBD1,16,TGCGCCAGCAGCTTTGGACAGGGCCGCTCCTACAATGAGCAGTTCTTC,CASSFGQGRSYNEQFF
TRBV6-5,few,TRBJ2-3,NA,15,TGTGCCAGCAGTCAACAGGGCCTACTCCCCGATACGCAGTATTTT,CASSQQGLLPDTQYF
TRBV5-1,NA,TRBJ1-1,TRBD1,17,TGCGCCAGCAGCTTGGTAGGGACAGGGGGAATGAACACTGAAGCTTTCTTT,CASSLVGTGGMNTEAFF
TRBV6-5,NA,TRBJ1-4,NA,14,TGTGCCAGCAAGACGGGACACCATAATGAAAAACTGTTTTTT,CASKTGHHNEKLFF
TRBV5-1,NA,TRBJ2-2,NA,15,TGCGCCAGCAGCTTATGGCAGGGAGGACCCGGGGAGCTGTTTTTT,CASSLWQGGPGELFF
TRBV27,NA,TRBJ1-2,NA,14,TGTGCCAGCAGTAGTACGAATTCCGGGTATGGCTACACCTTC,CASSSTNSGYGYTF
TRBV7-2,NA,TRBJ1-2,NA,17,TGTGCCAGCAGCTTAACGGTATCACTGGGAGCTAACTATGGCTACACCTTC,CASSLTVSLGANYGYTF
TRBV10-2,NA,TRBJ1-4,NA,14,TGCGCCAGCAGTGAGTGGACAGTCAATGATCAACTGTTTTTT,CASSEWTVNDQLFF
TRBV7-2,NA,TRBJ2-5,TRBD1,15,TGTGCCAGCAGCCAGCCGGACAGGTACCAAGAGACCCAGTACTTC,CASSQPDRYQETQYF
TRBV6-6,NA,TRBJ1-3,TRBD1,17,TGTGCCAGCAGTCCCTGGGACAGGGGGCTCCTTGAAAACACCATATATTTT,CASSPWDRGLLENTIYF